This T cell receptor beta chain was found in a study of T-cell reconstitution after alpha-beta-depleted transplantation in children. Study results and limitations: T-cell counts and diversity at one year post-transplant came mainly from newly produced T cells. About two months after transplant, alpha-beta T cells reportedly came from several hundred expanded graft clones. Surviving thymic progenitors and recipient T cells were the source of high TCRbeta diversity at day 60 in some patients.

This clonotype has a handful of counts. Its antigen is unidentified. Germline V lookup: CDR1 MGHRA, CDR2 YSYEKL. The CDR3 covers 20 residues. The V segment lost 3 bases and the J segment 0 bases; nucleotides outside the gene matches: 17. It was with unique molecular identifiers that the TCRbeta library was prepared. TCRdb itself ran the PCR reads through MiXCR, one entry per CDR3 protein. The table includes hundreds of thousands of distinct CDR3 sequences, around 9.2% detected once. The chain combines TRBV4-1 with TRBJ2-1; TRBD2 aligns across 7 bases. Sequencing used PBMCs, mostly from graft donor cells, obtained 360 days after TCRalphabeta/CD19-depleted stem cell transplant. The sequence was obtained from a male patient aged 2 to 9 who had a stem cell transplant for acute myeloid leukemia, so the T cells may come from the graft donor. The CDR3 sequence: CASSHDPLRSRGSSYNEQFF. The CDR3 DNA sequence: TGCGCCAGCAGCCACGATCCTCTGCGGTCGCGGGGGAGCTCCTACAATGAGCAGTTCTTC.